Sequencing of this T cell receptor (beta chain) was carried out in a study of cytomegalovirus exposure and HLA in healthy donors. Trimming shortened V by 2 bases and J by 5 bases, and 4 bases separated the two germline ends. Germline CDR1 SGHNT, CDR2 YENEEA. This CDR3 comprises 12 residues. Primers: 60 Vbeta forward and 13 Jbeta reverse. TCRdb keeps only in-frame clones here, not all; method: immunoSEQ multiplex PCR. Counted here are around 150,000 clones, 80% occurring once; the ten biggest clones make up roughly 4.4%. This receptor was taken from a man aged 25-45 years in good health and CMV-seronegative. V usage is TRBV11-3 and J usage is TRBJ2-1; D gene uncertain. Sequenced input: PBMCs. The CDR3 region is CASSLHNNEQFF. The CDR3 DNA reads TGTGCCAGCAGCTTACACAACAATGAGCAGTTCTTC. Using reference TRBV11-3 and TRBJ2-1 for the parts outside the CDR3, the full variable domain is EAGVVQSPRYKIIEKKQPVAFWCNPISGHNTLYWYLQNLGQGPELLIRYENEEAVDDSQLPKDRFSAERLKGVDSTLKIQPAELGDSAVYLCASSLHNNEQFFGPGTRLTVL.